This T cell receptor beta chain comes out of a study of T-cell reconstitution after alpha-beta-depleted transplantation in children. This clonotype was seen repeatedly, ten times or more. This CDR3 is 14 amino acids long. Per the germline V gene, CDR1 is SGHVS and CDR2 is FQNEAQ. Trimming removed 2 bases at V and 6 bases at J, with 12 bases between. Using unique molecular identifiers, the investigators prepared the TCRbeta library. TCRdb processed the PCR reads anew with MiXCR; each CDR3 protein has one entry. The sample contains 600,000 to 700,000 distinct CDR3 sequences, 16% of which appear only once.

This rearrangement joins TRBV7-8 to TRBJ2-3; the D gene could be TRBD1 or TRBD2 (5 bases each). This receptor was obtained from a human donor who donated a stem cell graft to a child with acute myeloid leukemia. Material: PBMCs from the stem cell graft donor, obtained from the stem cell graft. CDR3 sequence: CASSLKVGTDTQYF. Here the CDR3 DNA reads TGTGCCAGCAGCTTAAAAGTCGGGACGGATACGCAGTATTTT. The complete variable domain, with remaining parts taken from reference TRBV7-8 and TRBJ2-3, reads GAGVSQSPRYKVAKRGQDVALRCDPISGHVSLFWYQQALGQGPEFLTYFQNEAQLDKSGLPSDRFFAERPEGSVSTLKIQRTQQEDSAVYLCASSLKVGTDTQYFGPGTRLTVL.